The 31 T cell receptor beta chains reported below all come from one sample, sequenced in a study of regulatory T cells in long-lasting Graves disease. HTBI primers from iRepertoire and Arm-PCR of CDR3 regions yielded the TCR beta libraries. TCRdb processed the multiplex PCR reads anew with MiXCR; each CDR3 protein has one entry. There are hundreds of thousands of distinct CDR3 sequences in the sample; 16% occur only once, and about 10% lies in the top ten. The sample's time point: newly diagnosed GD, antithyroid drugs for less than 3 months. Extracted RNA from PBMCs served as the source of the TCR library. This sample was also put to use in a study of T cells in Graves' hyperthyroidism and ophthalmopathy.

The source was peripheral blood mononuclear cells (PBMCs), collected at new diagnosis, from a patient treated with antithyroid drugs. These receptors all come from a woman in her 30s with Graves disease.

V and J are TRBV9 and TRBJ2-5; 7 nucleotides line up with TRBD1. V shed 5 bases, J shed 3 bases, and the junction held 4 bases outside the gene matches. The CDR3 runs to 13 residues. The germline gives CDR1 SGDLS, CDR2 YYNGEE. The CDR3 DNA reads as TGTGCCAGCAGGAGTACAGGGGAAGAGACCCAGTACTTC. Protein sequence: CASRSTGEETQYF.

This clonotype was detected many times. CDR3 nucleotide sequence: TGCAGCGTTCTTGAGCACAGGGCCTACGAGCAGTACTTC. Its translation: CSVLEHRAYEQYF. This chain uses TRBV29-1 with TRBJ2-7, with TRBD1 as a possible D gene (6 bases). In germline, CDR1 is SQVTM, CDR2 ANQGSEA. The CDR3 spans 13 residues. Trimming stripped 5 bases from V and 2 bases from J, with 13 bases between.

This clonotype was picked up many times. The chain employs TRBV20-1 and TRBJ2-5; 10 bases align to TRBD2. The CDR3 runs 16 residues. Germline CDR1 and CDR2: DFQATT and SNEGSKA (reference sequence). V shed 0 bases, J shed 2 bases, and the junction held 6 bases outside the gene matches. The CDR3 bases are TGCAGTGCTAGAGACCTAGCGGGAGTACGGCAAGAGACCCAGTACTTC. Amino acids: CSARDLAGVRQETQYF.

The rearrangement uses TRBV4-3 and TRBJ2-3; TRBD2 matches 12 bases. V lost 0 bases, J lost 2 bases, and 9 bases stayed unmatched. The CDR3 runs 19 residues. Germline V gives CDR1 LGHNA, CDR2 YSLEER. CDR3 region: CASSQEFKLAGGNTDTQYF. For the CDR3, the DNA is TGCGCCAGCAGCCAAGAGTTTAAACTAGCGGGGGGAAACACAGATACGCAGTATTTT.

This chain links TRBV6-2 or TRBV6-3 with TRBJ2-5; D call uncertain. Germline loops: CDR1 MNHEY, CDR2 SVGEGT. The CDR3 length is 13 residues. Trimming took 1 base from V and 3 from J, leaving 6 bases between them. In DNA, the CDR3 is TGTGCCAGCAGTTACTGGGGTAAAGAGACCCAGTACTTC. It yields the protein CASSYWGKETQYF.

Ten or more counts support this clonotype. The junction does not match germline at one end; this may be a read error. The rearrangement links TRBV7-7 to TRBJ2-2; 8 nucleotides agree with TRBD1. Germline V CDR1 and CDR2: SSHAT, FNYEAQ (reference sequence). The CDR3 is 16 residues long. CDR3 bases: TGTGCTAGCAGCTCCCTAGGACAGGGAGGCACCGGGGAGCTGTTTTTT. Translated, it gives CASSSLGQGGTGELFF.

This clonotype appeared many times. CDR3 coding DNA: TGTGCCAGCAGTGAAGCGTCGGGCGGATTACGTGAAGCTTTCTTT. It translates to CASSEASGGLREAFF. The V call is TRBV6-1, the J call TRBJ1-1; D gene ambiguous. The CDR3 length is 15 residues. Trimming pared 0 bases from V and 7 bases from J, leaving 15 bases between. Germline V gene lookup returns CDR1 MNHNS and CDR2 SASEGT.

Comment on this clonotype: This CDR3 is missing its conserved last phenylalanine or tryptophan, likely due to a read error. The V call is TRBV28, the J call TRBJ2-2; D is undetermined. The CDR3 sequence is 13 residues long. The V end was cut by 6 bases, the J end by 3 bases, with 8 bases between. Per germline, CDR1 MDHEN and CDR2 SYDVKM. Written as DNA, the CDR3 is TGTGCCAGCAGCCCGCCGGACACCGGGGAGCTGTTTCTT. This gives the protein CASSPPDTGELFL.

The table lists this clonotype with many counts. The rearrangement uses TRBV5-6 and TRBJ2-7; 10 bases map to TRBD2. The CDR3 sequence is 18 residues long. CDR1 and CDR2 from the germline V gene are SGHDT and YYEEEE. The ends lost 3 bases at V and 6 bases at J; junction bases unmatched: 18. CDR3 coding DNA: TGTGCCAGCAGCTCCCTCCGGCTAGCGGGAGCTATTTCATCCGAGCAGTACTTC. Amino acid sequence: CASSSLRLAGAISSEQYF.

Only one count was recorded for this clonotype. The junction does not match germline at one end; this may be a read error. CDR3 sequence: CAGSLDISNQPQHF. CDR3 nucleotides: TGTGCCGGCAGTTTGGATATAAGCAATCAGCCCCAGCATTTT. This chain links TRBV12-3 or TRBV12-4 with TRBJ1-5; D call uncertain. The CDR3 spans 14 residues.

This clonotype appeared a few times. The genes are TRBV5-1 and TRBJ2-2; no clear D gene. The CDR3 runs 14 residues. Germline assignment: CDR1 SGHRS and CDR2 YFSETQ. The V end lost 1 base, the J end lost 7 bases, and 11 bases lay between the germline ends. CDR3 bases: TGCGCCAGCAGCTTGCCGGGCTGGGGCGGGGAGCTGTTTTTT. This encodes CASSLPGWGGELFF.

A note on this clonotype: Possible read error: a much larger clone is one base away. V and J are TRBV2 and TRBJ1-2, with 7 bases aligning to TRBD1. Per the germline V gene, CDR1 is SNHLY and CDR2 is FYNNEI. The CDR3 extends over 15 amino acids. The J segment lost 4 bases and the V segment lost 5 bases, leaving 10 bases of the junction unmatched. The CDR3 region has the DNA TGTGCCAGCAGTCTCCGACAGGGACACCGCTATGGCTACACCTTC. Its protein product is CASSLRQGHRYGYTF.

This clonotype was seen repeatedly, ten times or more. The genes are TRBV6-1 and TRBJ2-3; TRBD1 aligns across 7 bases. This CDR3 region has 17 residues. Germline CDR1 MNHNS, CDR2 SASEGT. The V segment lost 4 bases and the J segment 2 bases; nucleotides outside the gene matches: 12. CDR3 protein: CASSATTGRRTTDTQYF. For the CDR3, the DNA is TGTGCCAGCAGTGCCACGACAGGGAGAAGGACCACAGATACGCAGTATTTT.

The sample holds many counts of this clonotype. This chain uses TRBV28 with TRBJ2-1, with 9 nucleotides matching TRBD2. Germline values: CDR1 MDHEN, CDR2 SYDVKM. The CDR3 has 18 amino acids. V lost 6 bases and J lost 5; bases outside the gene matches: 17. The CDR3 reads CASSLGLAGPQLHNEQFF. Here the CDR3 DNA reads TGTGCCAGCAGCTTAGGGCTAGCGGGGCCCCAACTTCACAATGAGCAGTTCTTC.

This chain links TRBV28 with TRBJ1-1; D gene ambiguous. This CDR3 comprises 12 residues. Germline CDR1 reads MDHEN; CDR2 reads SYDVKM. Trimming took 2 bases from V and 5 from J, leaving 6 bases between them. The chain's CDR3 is CASSLVRTEAFF. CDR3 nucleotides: TGTGCCAGCAGTTTAGTACGGACTGAAGCTTTCTTT.

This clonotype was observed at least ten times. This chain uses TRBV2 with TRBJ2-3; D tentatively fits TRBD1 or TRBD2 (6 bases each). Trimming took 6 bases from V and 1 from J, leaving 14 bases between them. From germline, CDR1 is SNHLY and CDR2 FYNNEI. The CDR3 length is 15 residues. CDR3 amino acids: CASRGGPRRTDTQYF. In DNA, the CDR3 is TGTGCCAGCAGAGGGGGGCCTCGACGCACAGATACGCAGTATTTT. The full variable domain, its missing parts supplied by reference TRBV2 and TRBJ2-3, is EPEVTQTPSHQVTQMGQEVILRCVPISNHLYFYWYRQILGQKVEFLVSFYNNEISEKSEIFDDQFSVERPDGSNFTLKIRSTKLEDSAMYFCASRGGPRRTDTQYFGPGTRLTVL.

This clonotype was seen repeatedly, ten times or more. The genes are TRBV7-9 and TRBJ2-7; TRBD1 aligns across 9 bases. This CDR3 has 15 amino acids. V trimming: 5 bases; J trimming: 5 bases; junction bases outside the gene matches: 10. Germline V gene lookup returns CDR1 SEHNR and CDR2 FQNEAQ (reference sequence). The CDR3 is CASSITGTGINEQYF. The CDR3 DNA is TGTGCCAGCAGCATAACCGGGACAGGGATAAACGAGCAGTACTTC.

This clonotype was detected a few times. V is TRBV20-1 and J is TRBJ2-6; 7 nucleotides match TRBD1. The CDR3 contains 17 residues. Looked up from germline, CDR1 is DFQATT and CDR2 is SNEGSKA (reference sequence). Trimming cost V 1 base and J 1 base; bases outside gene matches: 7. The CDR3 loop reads CSARVVEGASGANVLTF. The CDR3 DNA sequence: TGCAGTGCTAGAGTCGTCGAGGGGGCGTCTGGGGCCAACGTCCTGACTTTC.

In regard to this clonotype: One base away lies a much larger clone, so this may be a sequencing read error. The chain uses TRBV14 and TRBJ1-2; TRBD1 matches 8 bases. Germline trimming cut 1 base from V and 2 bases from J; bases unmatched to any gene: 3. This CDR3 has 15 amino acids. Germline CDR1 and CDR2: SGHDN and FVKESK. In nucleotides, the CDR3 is TGTGCCAGCAGCCAAGTGACAGGGGCAAACTATGGCTACACCTTC. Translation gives CASSQVTGANYGYTF.

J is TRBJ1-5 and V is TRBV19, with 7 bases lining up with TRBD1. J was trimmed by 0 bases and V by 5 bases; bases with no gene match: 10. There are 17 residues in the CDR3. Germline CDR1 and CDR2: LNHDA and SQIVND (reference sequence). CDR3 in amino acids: CASSGETGPYSNQPQHF. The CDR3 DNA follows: TGTGCCAGTAGTGGAGAGACAGGGCCCTATAGCAATCAGCCCCAGCATTTT.

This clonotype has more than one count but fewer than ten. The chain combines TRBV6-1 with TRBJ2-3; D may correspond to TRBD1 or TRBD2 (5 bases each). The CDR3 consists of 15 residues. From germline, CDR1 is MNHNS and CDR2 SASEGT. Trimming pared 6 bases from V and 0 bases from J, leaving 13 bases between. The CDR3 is CASRWGGLSTDTQYF. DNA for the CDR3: TGTGCCAGCAGATGGGGCGGGCTGAGCACAGATACGCAGTATTTT.

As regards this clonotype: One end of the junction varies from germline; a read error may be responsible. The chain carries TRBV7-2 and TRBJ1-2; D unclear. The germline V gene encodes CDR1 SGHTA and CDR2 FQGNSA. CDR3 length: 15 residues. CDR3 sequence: CASSLVPRRNYGCTF. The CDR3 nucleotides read TGTGCCAGCAGCTTAGTCCCACGGAGAAACTATGGCTGCACCTTC. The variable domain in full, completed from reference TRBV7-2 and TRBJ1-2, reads GAGVSQSPSNKVTEKGKDVELRCDPISGHTALYWYRQSLGQGLEFLIYFQGNSAPDKSGLPSDRFSAERTGGSVSTLTIQRTQQEDSAVYLCASSLVPRRNYGCTFGSGTRLTVV.

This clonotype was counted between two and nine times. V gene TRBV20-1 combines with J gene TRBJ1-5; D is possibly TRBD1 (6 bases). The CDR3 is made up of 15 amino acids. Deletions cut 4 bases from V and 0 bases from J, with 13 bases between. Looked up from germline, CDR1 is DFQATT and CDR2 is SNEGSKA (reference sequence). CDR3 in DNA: TGCAGTGCTAAAAAAAGGGGGTTTAGCAATCAGCCCCAGCATTTT. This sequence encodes CSAKKRGFSNQPQHF.

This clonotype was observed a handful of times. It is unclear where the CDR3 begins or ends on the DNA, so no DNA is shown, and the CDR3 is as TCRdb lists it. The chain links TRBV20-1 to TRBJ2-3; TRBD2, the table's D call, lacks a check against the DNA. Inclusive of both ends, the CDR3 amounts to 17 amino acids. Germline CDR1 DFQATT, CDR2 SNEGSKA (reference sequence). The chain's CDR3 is CSAIPLERDLGTDTQYF.

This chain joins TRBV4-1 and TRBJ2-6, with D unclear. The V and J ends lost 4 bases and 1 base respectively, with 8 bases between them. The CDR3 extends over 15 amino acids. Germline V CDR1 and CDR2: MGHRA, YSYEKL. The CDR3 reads CASSPKGSGANVLTF. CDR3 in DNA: TGCGCCAGCAGCCCAAAGGGTTCTGGGGCCAACGTCCTGACTTTC.

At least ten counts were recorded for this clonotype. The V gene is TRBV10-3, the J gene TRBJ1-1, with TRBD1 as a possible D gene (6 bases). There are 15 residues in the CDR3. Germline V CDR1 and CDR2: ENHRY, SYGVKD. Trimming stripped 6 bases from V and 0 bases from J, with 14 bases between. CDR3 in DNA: TGTGCCATCAGCACCGGGACAACCATGAACACTGAAGCTTTCTTT. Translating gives CAISTGTTMNTEAFF.

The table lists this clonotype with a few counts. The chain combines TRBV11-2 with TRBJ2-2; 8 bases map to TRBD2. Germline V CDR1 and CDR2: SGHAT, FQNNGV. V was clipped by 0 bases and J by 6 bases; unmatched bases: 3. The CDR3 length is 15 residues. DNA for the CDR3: TGTGCCAGCAGCTTAGAGGGACTAGGTTCCGGGGAGCTGTTTTTT. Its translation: CASSLEGLGSGELFF.

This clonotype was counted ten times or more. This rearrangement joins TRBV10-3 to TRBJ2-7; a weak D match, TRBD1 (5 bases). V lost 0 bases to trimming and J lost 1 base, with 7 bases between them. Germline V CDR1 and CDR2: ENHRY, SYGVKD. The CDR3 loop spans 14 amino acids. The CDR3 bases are TGTGCCATCAGTGAGTCCAGGGTATCCTACGAGCAGTACTTC. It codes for CAISESRVSYEQYF.

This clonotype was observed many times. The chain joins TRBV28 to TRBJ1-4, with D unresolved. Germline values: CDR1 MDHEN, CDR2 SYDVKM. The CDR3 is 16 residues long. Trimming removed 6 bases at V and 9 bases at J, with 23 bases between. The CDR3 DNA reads TGTGCCAGCAGCCGCAGACGACCGAGTAAAAGGAAAAAACTGTTTTTT. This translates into CASSRRRPSKRKKLFF.

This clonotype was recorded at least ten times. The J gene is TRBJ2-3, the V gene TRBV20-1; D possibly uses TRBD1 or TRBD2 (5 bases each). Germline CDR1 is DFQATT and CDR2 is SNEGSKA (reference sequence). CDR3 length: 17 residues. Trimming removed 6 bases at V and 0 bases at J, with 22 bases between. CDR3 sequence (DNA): TGCAGTGCGTCCCGGGACCACCTAGTAGCTAGCACAGATACGCAGTATTTT. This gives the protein CSASRDHLVASTDTQYF.

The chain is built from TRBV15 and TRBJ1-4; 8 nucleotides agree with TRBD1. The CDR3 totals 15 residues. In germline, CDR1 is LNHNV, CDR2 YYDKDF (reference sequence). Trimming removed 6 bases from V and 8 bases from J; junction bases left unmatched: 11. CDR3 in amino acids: CATRSSRGQGEKLFF. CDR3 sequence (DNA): TGTGCCACCAGGAGCAGCAGGGGGCAGGGAGAAAAACTGTTTTTT.